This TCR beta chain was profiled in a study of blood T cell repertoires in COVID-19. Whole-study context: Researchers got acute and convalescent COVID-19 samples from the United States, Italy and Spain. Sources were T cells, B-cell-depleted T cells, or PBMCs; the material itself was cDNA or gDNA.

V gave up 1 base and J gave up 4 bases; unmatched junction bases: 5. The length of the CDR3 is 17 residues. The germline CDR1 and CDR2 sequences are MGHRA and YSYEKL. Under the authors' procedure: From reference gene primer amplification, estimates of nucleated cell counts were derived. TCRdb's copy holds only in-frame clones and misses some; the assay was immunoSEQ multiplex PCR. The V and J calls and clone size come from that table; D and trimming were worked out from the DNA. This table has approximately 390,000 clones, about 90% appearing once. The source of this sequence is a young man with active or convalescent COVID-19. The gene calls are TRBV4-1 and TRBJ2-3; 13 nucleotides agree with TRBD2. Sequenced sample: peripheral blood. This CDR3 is CASSQARTSGSADTQYF. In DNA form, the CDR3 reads TGCGCCAGCAGCCAAGCTCGGACTAGCGGGAGTGCAGATACGCAGTATTTT.